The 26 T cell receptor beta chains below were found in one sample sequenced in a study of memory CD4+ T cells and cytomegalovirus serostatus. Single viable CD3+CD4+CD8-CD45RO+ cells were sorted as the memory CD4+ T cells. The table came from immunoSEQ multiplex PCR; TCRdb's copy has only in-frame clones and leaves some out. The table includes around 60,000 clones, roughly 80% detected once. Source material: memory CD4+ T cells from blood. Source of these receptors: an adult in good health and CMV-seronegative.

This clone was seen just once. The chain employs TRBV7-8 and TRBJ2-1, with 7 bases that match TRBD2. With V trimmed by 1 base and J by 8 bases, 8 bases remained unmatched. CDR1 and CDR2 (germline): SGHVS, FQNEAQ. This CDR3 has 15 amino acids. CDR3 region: CASSLGLAVKDEQFF. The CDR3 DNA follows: TGTGCCAGCAGCTTAGGGCTAGCGGTCAAGGATGAGCAGTTCTTC.

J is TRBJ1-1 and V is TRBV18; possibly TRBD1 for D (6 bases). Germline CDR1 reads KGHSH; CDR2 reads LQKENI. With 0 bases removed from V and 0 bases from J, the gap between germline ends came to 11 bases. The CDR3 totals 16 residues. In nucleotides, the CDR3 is TGTGCCAGCTCACCACCGCTTGGGACACTGAACACTGAAGCTTTCTTT. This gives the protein CASSPPLGTLNTEAFF.

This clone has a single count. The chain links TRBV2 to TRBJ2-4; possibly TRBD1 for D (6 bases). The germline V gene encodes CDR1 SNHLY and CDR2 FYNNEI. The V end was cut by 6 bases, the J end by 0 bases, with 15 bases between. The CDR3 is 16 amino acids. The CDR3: CASRAQGTLAKNIQYF. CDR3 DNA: TGTGCCAGCAGGGCACAGGGAACCCTAGCCAAAAACATTCAGTACTTC.

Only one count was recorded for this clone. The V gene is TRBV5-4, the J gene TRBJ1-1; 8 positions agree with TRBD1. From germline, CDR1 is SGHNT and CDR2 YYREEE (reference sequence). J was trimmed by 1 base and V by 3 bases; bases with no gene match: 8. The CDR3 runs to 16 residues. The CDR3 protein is CASSSAPGTGNTEAFF. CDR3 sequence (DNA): TGTGCCAGCAGCTCTGCCCCCGGGACAGGGAACACTGAAGCTTTCTTT. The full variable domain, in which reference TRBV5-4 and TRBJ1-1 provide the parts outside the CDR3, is ETGVTQSPTHLIKTRGQQVTLRCSSQSGHNTVSWYQQALGQGPQFIFQYYREEENGRGNFPPRFSGLQFPNYSSELNVNALELDDSALYLCASSSAPGTGNTEAFFGQGTRLTVV.

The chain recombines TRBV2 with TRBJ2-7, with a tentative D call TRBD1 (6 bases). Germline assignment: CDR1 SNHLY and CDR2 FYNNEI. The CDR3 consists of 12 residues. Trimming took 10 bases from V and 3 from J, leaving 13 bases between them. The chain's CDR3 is CANSKGDYEQYF. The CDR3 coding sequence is TGTGCCAACAGCAAGGGGGACTACGAGCAGTACTTC.

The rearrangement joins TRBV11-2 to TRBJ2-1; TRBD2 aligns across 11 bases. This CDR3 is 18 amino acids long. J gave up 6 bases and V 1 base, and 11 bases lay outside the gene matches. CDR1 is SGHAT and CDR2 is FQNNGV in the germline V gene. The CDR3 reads CASSLADSGGAAFNEQFF. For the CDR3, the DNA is TGTGCCAGCAGCTTAGCAGATAGCGGGGGGGCCGCTTTCAATGAGCAGTTCTTC.

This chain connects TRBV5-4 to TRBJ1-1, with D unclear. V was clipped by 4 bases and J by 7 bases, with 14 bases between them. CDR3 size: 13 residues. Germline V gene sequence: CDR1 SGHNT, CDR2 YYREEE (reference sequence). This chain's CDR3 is CASSHDTRDEAFF. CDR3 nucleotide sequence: TGTGCCAGCAGCCACGACACCCGAGATGAAGCTTTCTTT. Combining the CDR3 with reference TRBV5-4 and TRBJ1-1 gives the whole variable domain ETGVTQSPTHLIKTRGQQVTLRCSSQSGHNTVSWYQQALGQGPQFIFQYYREEENGRGNFPPRFSGLQFPNYSSELNVNALELDDSALYLCASSHDTRDEAFFGQGTRLTVV.

In nucleotides, the CDR3 is TGTGCGGGACAGGGGGCCCTGAGGACTGAAGCTTTCTTT. It translates to CAGQGALRTEAFF. This chain uses TRBV30 with TRBJ1-1, with TRBD1 matching 12 bases. The CDR3 is 13 amino acids. In germline, CDR1 is GTSNPN, CDR2 SVGIG (reference sequence).

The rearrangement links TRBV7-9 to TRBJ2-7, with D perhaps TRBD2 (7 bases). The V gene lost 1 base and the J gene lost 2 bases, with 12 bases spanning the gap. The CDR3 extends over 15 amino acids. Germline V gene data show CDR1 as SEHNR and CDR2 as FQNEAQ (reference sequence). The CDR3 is CASSLGGGLTYEQYF. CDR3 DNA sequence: TGTGCCAGCAGCTTAGGGGGGGGGCTTACCTACGAGCAGTACTTC.

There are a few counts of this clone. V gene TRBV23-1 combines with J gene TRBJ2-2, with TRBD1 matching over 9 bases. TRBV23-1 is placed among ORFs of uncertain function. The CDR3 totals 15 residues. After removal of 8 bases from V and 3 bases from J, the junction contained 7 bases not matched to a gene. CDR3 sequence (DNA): TGCGCCAGCCACCGGACAGGGGTTTACACCGGGGAGCTGTTTTTT. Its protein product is CASHRTGVYTGELFF.

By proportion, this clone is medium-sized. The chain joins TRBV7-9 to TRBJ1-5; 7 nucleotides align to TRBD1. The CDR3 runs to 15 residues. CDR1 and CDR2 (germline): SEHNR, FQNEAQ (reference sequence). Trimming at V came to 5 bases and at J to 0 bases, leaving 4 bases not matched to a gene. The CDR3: CASSKQGNSNQPQHF. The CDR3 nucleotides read TGTGCCAGCAGCAAACAGGGGAATAGCAATCAGCCCCAGCATTTT.

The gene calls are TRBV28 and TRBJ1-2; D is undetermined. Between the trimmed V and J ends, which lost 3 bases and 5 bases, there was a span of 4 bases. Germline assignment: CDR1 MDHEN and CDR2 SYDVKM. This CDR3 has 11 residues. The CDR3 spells CASSFKYGYTF. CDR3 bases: TGTGCCAGCAGTTTTAAATATGGCTACACCTTC.

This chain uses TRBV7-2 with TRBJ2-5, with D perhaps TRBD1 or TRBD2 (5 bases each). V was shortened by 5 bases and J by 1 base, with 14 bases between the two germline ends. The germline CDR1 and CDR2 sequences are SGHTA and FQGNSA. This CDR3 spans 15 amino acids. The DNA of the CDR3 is TGTGCCAGCAGCGCCCTCCAGGGACCCCAAGAGACCCAGTACTTC. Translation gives CASSALQGPQETQYF.

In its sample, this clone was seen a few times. CDR3 nucleotides: TGTGCCAGTAGTGAGGGTTACACTGAAGCTTTCTTT. Amino acids: CASSEGYTEAFF. The V gene is TRBV19, the J gene TRBJ1-1; D is ambiguous. This CDR3 contains 12 residues. Per germline, CDR1 LNHDA and CDR2 SQIVND (reference sequence). Trimming removed 5 bases from V and 3 bases from J, with 7 bases in between.

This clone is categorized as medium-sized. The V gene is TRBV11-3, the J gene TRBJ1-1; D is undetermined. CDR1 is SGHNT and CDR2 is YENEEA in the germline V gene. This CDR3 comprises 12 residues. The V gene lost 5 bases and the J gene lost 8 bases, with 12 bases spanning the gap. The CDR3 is CASSTRGEEAFF. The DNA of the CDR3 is TGTGCCAGCAGCACCCGTGGGGAGGAAGCTTTCTTT.

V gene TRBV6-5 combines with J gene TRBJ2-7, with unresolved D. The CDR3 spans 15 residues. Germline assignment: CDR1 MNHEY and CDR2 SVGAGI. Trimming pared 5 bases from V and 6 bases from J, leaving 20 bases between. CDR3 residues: CASSTRIKTPGEQYF. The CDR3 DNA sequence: TGTGCCAGCAGTACACGGATAAAGACCCCTGGCGAGCAGTACTTC.

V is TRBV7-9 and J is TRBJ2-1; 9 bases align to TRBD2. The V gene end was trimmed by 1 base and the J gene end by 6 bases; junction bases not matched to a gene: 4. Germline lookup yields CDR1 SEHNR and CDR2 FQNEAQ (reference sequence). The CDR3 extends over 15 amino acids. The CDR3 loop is CASSLVASGTNEQFF. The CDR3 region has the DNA TGTGCCAGCAGCTTAGTGGCTAGCGGGACCAATGAGCAGTTCTTC.

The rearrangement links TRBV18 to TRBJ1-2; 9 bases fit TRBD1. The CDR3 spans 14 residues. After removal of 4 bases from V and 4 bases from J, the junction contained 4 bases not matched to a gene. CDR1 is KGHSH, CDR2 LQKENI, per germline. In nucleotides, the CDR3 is TGTGCCAGCTCACTCACAGGGGGCGGCTATGGCTACACCTTC. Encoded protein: CASSLTGGGYGYTF.

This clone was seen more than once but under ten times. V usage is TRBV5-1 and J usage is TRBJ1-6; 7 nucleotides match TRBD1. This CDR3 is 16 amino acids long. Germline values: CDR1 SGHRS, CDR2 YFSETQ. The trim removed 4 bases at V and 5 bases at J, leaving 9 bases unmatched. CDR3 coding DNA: TGCGCCAGCAGCAGAGAACCGGGACAGAATAATTCACCCCTCCACTTT. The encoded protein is CASSREPGQNNSPLHF.

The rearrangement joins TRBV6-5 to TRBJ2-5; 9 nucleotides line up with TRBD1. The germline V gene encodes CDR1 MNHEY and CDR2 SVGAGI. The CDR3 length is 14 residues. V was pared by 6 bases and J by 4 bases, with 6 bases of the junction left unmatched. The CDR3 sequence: CASRSDRGIETQYF. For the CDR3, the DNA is TGTGCCAGCAGATCGGACAGGGGAATAGAGACCCAGTACTTC.

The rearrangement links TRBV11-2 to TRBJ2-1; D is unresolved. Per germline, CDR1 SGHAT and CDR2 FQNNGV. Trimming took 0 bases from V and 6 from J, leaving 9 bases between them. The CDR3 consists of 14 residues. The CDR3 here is CASSLDRLSNEQFF. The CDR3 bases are TGTGCCAGCAGCTTAGATCGATTGTCCAATGAGCAGTTCTTC.

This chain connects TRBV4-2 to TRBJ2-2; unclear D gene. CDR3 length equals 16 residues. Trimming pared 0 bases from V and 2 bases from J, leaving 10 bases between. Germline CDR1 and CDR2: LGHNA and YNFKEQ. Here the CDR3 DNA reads TGTGCCAGCAGCCAAGAGTTCGGGTTCAACACCGGGGAGCTGTTTTTT. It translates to CASSQEFGFNTGELFF.

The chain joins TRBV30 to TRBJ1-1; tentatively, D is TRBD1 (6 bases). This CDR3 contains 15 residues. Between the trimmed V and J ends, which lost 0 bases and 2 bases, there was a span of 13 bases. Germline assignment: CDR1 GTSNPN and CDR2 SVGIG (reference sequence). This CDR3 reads CAWSVGGARNTEAFF. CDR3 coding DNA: TGTGCCTGGAGTGTGGGGGGGGCGCGTAACACTGAAGCTTTCTTT.

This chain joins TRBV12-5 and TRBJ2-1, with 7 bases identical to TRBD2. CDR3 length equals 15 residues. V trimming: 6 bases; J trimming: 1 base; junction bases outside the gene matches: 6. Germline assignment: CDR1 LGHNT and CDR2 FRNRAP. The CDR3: CASGLSGISYNEQFF. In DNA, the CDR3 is TGTGCTAGTGGCCTCAGCGGGATATCCTACAATGAGCAGTTCTTC. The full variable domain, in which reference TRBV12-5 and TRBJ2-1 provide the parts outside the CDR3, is DARVTQTPRHKVTEMGQEVTMRCQPILGHNTVFWYRQTMMQGLELLAYFRNRAPLDDSGMPKDRFSAEMPDATLATLKIQPSEPRDSAVYFCASGLSGISYNEQFFGPGTRLTVL.

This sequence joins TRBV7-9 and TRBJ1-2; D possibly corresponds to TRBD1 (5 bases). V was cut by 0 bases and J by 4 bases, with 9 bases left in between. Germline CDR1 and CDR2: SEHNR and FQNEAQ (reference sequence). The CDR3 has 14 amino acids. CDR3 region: CASSLAQGSYGYTF. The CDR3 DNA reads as TGTGCCAGCAGCTTAGCGCAGGGAAGCTATGGCTACACCTTC.

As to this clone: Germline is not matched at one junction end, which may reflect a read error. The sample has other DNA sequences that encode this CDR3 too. This CDR3 is CASSPSAGGRSSYNEQFF. The CDR3 region has the DNA TGTGCCAGCAGCCCCTCAGCGGGGGGGCGGAGCTCCTACAATGAGCAATTCTTC. This chain links TRBV9 with TRBJ2-1, with TRBD2 identical over 10 bases. CDR3 length: 18 residues. The germline V gene encodes CDR1 SGDLS and CDR2 YYNGEE.